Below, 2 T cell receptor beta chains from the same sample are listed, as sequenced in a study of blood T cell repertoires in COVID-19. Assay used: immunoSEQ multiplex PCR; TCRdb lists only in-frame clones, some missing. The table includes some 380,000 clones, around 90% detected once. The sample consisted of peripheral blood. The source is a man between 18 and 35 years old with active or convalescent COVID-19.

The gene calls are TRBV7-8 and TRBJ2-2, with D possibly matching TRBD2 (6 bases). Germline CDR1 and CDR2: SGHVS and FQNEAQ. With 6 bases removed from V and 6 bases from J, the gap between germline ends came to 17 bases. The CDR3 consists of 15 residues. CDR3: CASRTGGARAGELFF. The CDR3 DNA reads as TGTGCCAGCAGAACAGGAGGGGCGCGGGCCGGGGAGCTGTTTTTT.

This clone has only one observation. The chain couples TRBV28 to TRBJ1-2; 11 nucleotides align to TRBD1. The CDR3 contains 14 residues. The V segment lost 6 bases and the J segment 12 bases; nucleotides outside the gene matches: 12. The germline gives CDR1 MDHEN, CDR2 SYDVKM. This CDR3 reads CASRAGTGGFWDTF. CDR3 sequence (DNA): TGTGCCAGCAGGGCCGGGACAGGGGGTTTCTGGGACACCTTC.